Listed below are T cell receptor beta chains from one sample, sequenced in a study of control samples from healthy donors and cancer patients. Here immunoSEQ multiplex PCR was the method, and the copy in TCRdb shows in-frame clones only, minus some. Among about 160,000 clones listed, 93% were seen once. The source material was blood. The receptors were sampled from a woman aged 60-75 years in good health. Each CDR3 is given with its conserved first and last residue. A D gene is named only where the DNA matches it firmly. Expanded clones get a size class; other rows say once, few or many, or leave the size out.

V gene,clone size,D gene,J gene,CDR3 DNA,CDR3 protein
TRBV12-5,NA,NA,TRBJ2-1,TGTGCTAGTGGTTTGGGGGTAATTGAGCAGTTCTTC,CASGLGVIEQFF
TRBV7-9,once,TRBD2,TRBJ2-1,TGTGCCAGCAGCCACCCTAGCGGGAGAGACAATGAGCAGTTCTTC,CASSHPSGRDNEQFF
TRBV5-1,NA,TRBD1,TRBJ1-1,TGCGCCAGCAGCCTAGACCGAATAACCAGGGGGCTCAGCACTGAAGCTTTCTTT,CASSLDRITRGLSTEAFF
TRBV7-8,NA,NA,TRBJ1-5,TGTGCCAGCAGCCAGACAGCATATAGCAATCAGCCCCAGCATTTT,CASSQTAYSNQPQHF
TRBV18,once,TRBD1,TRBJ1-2,TGTGCCAGCTCCCGAAAACCGGGACAGGGAATGGATGGCTACACCTTC,CASSRKPGQGMDGYTF
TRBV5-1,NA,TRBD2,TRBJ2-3,TGCGCCAGCAGCCGGGGTAGCGGGGACTTTAGGGATACGCAGTATTTT,CASSRGSGDFRDTQYF
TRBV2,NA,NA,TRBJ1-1,TGTGCCAGCAGTGGTGTAGGAAACACTGAAGCTTTCTTT,CASSGVGNTEAFF
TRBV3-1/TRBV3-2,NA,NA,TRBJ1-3,TGTGCCAGCAGCCAAGTAGACTCTGGAAACACCATATATTTT,CASSQVDSGNTIYF
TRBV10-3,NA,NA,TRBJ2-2,TGTGCCATTCGAGGGGACGGAAACACAGACACCGGGGAGCTGTTTTTT,CAIRGDGNTDTGELFF
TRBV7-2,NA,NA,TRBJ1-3,TGTGCCAGCAGCTTAACCCAGTTCTCTGGAAACACCATATATTTT,CASSLTQFSGNTIYF
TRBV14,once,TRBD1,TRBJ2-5,TGTGCCAGCAGCCTAAGACAGGGGTGGCCCAAAGAGACCCAGTACTTC,CASSLRQGWPKETQYF